This T cell receptor (beta chain) was found in a study of T cells after yellow fever vaccination. There are 15 residues in the CDR3. This clonotype was found many times. No antigen is known for it. 5'RACE template switching produced TCR cDNA carrying a universal primer site and UMIs. TCRdb reprocessed the 5' RACE reads via MiXCR and lists one record per CDR3 protein. Of 250,000 to 350,000 distinct CDR3 sequences in the sample, 3.5% to 5% are singletons; the top ten hold less than 20%. The study's findings and limits: Compared with primary, the secondary response was weaker and peaked at day 5, not 15.

This receptor was identified in a man between 18 and 35 years old who received the YFV17D yellow fever vaccine. The rearrangement joins TRBV21-1 to TRBJ2-7; TRBD1 was called by the table and not checked on the DNA. TRBV21-1 is listed as a pseudogene. Here the sequenced sample was PBMCs, taken 15 days after the yellow fever booster vaccination. CDR3 sequence reads: CASSKARGGTYEQYV. Written as DNA, the CDR3 is TGTGCCAGCAGCAAAGCGCGGGGGGGAACCTACGAGCAGTACGTC.